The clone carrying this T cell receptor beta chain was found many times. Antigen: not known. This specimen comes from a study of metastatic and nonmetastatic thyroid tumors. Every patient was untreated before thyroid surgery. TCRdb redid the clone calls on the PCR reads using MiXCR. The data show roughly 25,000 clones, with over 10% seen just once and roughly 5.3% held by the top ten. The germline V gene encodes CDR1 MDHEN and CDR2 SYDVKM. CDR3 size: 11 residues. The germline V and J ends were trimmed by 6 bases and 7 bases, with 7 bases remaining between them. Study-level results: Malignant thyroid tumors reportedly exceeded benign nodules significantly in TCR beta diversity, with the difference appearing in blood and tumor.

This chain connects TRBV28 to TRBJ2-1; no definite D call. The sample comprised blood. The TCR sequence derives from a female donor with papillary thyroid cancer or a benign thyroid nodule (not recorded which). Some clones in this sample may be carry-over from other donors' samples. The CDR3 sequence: CASSLTNEQFF. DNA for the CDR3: TGTGCCAGCAGCCTAACAAATGAGCAGTTCTTC.